This TCR beta chain was identified in a study of shared clonotypes between healthy human individuals. Findings and caveats of the study: For naive CD4 cells, roughly 4.6% of clonotypes were shared across a handful of donors. Represented genetic and exposure-history diversity was restricted by having few donors. Relative to memory subsets, naive subsets generally showed larger estimated richness. Sampling involved blood alone; tissue repertoires likely differ.

This clone appeared a few times. Its specificity is unknown. Clones were read by immunoSEQ multiplex PCR, and TCRdb kept only the in-frame ones, dropping some. Of 2 million to 3 million clones listed, 85% to 95% are singletons. The CDR3 is 13 residues long. CDR1 is MNHEY, CDR2 SMNVEV, per germline (reference sequence). The V gene end was trimmed by 6 bases and the J gene end by 7 bases; junction bases not matched to a gene: 6. The sequence derives from a man between 18 and 35 years old in good health. Sequencing was done on a sample of naive CD4+ T cells sorted from blood. As to subset: CD45RA+ positively selected. V gene TRBV27 combines with J gene TRBJ1-2; 9 nucleotides line up with TRBD1. DNA for the CDR3: TGTGCCAGCAGGCTACAGGGGGCGCTTGGCTACACCTTC. As protein: CASRLQGALGYTF.